This note documents a single T cell receptor beta chain sequence. Repertoires were generated with immunoSEQ multiplex PCR, while TCRdb's copy carries only in-frame clones and drops some. The sample records fewer than 450,000 clones, more than 75% being singletons. This study enrolled people aged 18 to 89 from 20 to 25 US geographic areas. These data belong to a study of blood T cell repertoires in COVID-19. V was clipped by 5 bases and J by 2 bases, with 16 bases between them. The CDR3 is made up of 16 amino acids. CDR1 SEHNR and CDR2 FQNEAQ come from the germline V gene (reference sequence). The sequenced material came from PBMCs or T cells enriched from blood (not recorded which). This sequence originates from a woman under 30 who had recovered from COVID-19. The genes are TRBV7-9 and TRBJ1-3; the D gene is possibly TRBD1 (6 bases). The CDR3: CASSVTTGPAGNTIYF. The CDR3 region has the DNA TGTGCCAGCAGCGTAACGACAGGCCCCGCTGGAAACACCATATATTTT.